The rows below give T cell receptor beta chains drawn from one sample of a study of Ad26.COV2.S vaccination and SARS-CoV-2 variants. Sequenced by immunoSEQ multiplex PCR; TCRdb stores in-frame clones only, minus some. Found here are hundreds of thousands of clones, roughly 90% of them singletons; the top ten hold approximately 1.5%. Sequences were derived from peripheral blood, sampled in a trial of Ad26.COV2.S vaccine versus placebo. The receptors stem from a person aged 18 to 59 who received the Ad26.COV2.S COVID-19 vaccine or a placebo. CDR3s include the opening cysteine and the closing phenylalanine or tryptophan. A D gene is named only where the DNA matches it firmly. The listing skips clone size in some rows; elsewhere it reads once, few, many or a size class.

J,V,D,size,DNA,CDR3
TRBJ1-1,TRBV4-1,.,.,TGCGCCAGCAGCCCCAGATGGGTAGACACTGAAGCTTTCTTT,CASSPRWVDTEAFF
TRBJ2-7,TRBV27,TRBD2,.,TGTGCCAGCAGTCCCAAAGCGGGGCCCTCCTACGAGCAGTACTTC,CASSPKAGPSYEQYF
TRBJ2-7,TRBV2,.,.,TGTGCCAGCAGCACGACCCCAGCAGGAGAGCAGTACTTC,CASSTTPAGEQYF
TRBJ1-2,TRBV30,TRBD1,.,TGTGCCTGGAGACAGGGGGCGTTTGGCTACACCTTC,CAWRQGAFGYTF
TRBJ1-3,TRBV9,TRBD1,.,TGTGCCAGCAGCCAGACAGGGATCGGAAACACCATATATTTT,CASSQTGIGNTIYF
TRBJ2-1,TRBV6-8,.,few,TGTGCCGGACGTAGTGGGGATGAGCAGTTCTTC,CAGRSGDEQFF
TRBJ1-4,TRBV5-1,TRBD1,.,TGCGCCAGCAGCTTGGAGGGACAGGTCAATGAAAAACTGTTTTTT,CASSLEGQVNEKLFF
TRBJ2-3,TRBV18,TRBD1,.,TGTGCCAGCTCACCCCAAAACGGACAGGATGGAGATACGCAGTATTTT,CASSPQNGQDGDTQYF
TRBJ1-4,TRBV2,.,.,TGTGCCAGCAGTGGCGGACGGAGCCAGAATGAAAAACTGTTTTTT,CASSGGRSQNEKLFF
TRBJ1-4,TRBV5-1,.,.,TGCGCCAGCAGCTTGGTGGGGGCCGAGGAAAAACTGTTTTTT,CASSLVGAEEKLFF
TRBJ2-2,TRBV30,TRBD2,.,TGTGCCTGGAGTCGTAGCGGGAGTACCGGGGAGCTGTTTTTT,CAWSRSGSTGELFF
TRBJ2-5,TRBV5-1,.,.,TGCGCCAGCAGCAGTCCGGCCGGTGCCAGAGAGACCCAGTACTTC,CASSSPAGARETQYF
TRBJ2-1,TRBV19,.,.,TGTGCCAGTAGGGCCAGTTGGGTTTCCAATGAGCAGTTCTTC,CASRASWVSNEQFF
TRBJ2-7,TRBV6-5,.,few,TGTGCCAGCAGTTACTTGACTGGCTACTACGAGCAGTACTTC,CASSYLTGYYEQYF
TRBJ2-2,TRBV29-1,.,.,TGCAGCGTTGGCAGGAACACCGGGGAGCTGTTTTTT,CSVGRNTGELFF
TRBJ1-2,TRBV7-2,.,.,TGTGCCAGCAGCACTAACTATGGCTACACCTTC,CASSTNYGYTF
TRBJ2-7,TRBV24-1,.,few,TGTGCCACCAGTGATTCCTCGCAGCAGTACTTC,CATSDSSQQYF
TRBJ2-3,TRBV19,.,.,TGTGCCAGTAGTATGGTCGGGGTTGGTGGTACGCAGTATTTT,CASSMVGVGGTQYF
TRBJ2-3,TRBV30,.,.,TGTGCCTGGAGTGTACAACGACCGGCGGATACGCAGTATTTT,CAWSVQRPADTQYF
TRBJ2-7,TRBV18,.,few,TGTGCCAGCTCACCGAAATTTGTTGGCAGGAGCTACGAGCAGTACTTC,CASSPKFVGRSYEQYF
TRBJ2-2,TRBV2,.,.,TGTGCCAGCAGCAAGCGGGCAGGGGGGGACACCGGGGAGCTGTTTTTT,CASSKRAGGDTGELFF
TRBJ2-7,TRBV5-6,.,few,TGTGCCAGCAGCACCCCCGGGACGGTTCCCTACGAGCAGTACTTC,CASSTPGTVPYEQYF
TRBJ1-2,TRBV18,.,once,TGTGCCAGCTCACCAAATCAGGGGTTCTATGGCTACACCTTC,CASSPNQGFYGYTF
TRBJ1-5,TRBV21-1,.,.,TGTGCCAGCAGCAAAGTGTTTGGCCAGGGGGTTTGGAATCAGCCCCAGCATTTT,CASSKVFGQGVWNQPQHF
TRBJ2-5,TRBV11-1,TRBD2,.,TGTGCCAGCAGCTTAGCAGCGGGGCTTCAAGAGACCCAGTACTTC,CASSLAAGLQETQYF
TRBJ2-5,TRBV5-1,.,few,TGCGCCAGCAGTGGCGGACAGTTCCAAGAGACCCAGTACTTC,CASSGGQFQETQYF
TRBJ2-3,TRBV11-2,.,.,TGTGCCAGCAGCCGACTAGTCCTAAGCACAGATACGCAGTATTTT,CASSRLVLSTDTQYF
TRBJ1-5,TRBV6-1,.,.,TGTGCCAGCAGTGATGCCCCAGGGGCTCAGCCCCAGCATTTT,CASSDAPGAQPQHF
TRBJ2-6,TRBV3-1/TRBV3-2,.,.,TGTGCCAGCAGCCCTTTCCCTCCTTTTTCTGGGGCCAACGTCCTGACTTTC,CASSPFPPFSGANVLTF
TRBJ1-2,TRBV29-1,.,.,TGCAGCGTTAGACCCGAAGGGCCCCTAGGCTACACCTTC,CSVRPEGPLGYTF
TRBJ2-7,TRBV2,.,.,TGTGCCAGCAGTCCCCTAGACTACGAGCAGTACTTC,CASSPLDYEQYF
TRBJ2-7,TRBV24-1,TRBD2,.,TGTGCCACCAGTGATCAGAGCGGGAGCGAGCAGTACTTC,CATSDQSGSEQYF
TRBJ1-2,TRBV5-1,.,.,TGCGCCAGCAGCACCGAACAGAGCGGCTACACCTTC,CASSTEQSGYTF
TRBJ1-1,TRBV7-3,TRBD1,.,TGTGCCAGCAGCTACACAGGGGCCACTGAAGCTTTCTTT,CASSYTGATEAFF
TRBJ1-5,TRBV19,.,.,TGTGCCAGTAGTATAGCCTTGACAGTCCCTGGGCCCCAGCATTTT,CASSIALTVPGPQHF
TRBJ2-7,TRBV27,.,.,TGTGCCAGCAGTTTGCGGCCCGGGGCCTACGAGCAGTACTTC,CASSLRPGAYEQYF
TRBJ2-7,TRBV6-5,TRBD2,.,TGTGCCAGCAGTTTTACTAGCGGGGTTTCCTACGAGCAGTACTTC,CASSFTSGVSYEQYF
TRBJ1-2,TRBV7-2,TRBD1,.,TGTGCCAGCAGCTTCTCTGGACAGGGGTATGGCTACACCTTC,CASSFSGQGYGYTF
TRBJ2-1,TRBV6-5,TRBD2,.,TGTGCCAGCAGTTACACCCCCGGGACTAGCGAGCAGTTCTTC,CASSYTPGTSEQFF
TRBJ2-3,TRBV10-3,.,.,TGTGCCACCGAGGGGGGGCCCACGCACAAGACAGATACGCAGTATTTT,CATEGGPTHKTDTQYF
TRBJ2-7,TRBV7-2,TRBD1,.,TGTGCCAGCAGCTTGAGGGAAGGGGGCCGCGGCTCCTACGAGCAGTACTTC,CASSLREGGRGSYEQYF
TRBJ2-2,TRBV12-3/TRBV12-4,.,.,TGTGCCAGCAGTTTAAACGGCGGGGAGCTGTTTTTT,CASSLNGGELFF
TRBJ2-3,TRBV11-3,.,.,TGTGCCAGCAGCTTAGGTGGTGGTTCCACAGATACGCAGTATTTT,CASSLGGGSTDTQYF
TRBJ2-3,TRBV6-5,.,.,TGTGCCAGCAGTTACAGGCAGACCCGGAGGACAGATACGCAGTATTTT,CASSYRQTRRTDTQYF
TRBJ1-1,TRBV27,.,.,TGTGCCAGCAGGCCGAACATGAACACTGAAGCTTTCTTT,CASRPNMNTEAFF